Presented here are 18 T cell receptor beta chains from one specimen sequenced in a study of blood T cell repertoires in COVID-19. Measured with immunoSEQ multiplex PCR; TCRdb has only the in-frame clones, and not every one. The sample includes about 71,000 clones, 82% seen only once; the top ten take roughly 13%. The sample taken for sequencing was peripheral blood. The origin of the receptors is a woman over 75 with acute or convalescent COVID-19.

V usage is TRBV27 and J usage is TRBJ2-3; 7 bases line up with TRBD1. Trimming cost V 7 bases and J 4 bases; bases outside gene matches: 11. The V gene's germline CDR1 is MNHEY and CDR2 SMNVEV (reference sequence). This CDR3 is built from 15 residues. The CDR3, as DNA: TGTGCCAGCACCCCTCTTAGGGGGCGCGCAGATACGCAGTATTTT. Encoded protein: CASTPLRGRADTQYF.

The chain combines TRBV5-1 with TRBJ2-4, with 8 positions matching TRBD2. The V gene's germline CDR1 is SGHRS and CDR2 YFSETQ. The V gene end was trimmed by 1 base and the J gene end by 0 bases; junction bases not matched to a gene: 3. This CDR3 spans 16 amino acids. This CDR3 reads CASSLNLAGAKNIQYF. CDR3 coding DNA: TGCGCCAGCAGCTTGAACCTAGCGGGAGCCAAAAACATTCAGTACTTC.

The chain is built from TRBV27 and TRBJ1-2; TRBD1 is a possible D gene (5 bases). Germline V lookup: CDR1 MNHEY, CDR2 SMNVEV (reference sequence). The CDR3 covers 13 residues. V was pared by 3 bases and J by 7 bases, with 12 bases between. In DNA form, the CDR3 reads TGTGCCAGCAGTTTGACTTCAGGGTTTGGCTACACCTTC. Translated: CASSLTSGFGYTF.

The CDR3, as DNA: TGTGCCAGCAGCTCATCCGGCGCGGGAGGGTATGGGGAGCAGTTCTTC. It encodes CASSSSGAGGYGEQFF. V and J are TRBV7-7 and TRBJ2-1, with TRBD2 identical over 9 bases. The CDR3 has 16 amino acids. Germline assignment: CDR1 SSHAT and CDR2 FNYEAQ (reference sequence). Losses at the gene ends were 4 bases for V and 10 bases for J; bases not matched to a gene: 14. The full variable domain, in which reference TRBV7-7 and TRBJ2-1 provide the parts outside the CDR3, is GAGVSQSPRYKVTKRGQDVTLRCDPISSHATLYWYQQALGQGPEFLTYFNYEAQPDKSGLPSDRFSAERPEGSISTLTIQRTEQRDSAMYRCASSSSGAGGYGEQFFGPGTRLTVL.

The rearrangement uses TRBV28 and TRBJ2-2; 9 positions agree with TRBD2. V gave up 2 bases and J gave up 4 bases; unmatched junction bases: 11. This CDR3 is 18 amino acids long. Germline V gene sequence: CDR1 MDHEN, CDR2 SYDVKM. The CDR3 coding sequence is TGTGCCAGCAGTTTACTTATCCCTAGCGGGACCTTCACCGGGGAGCTGTTTTTT. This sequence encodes CASSLLIPSGTFTGELFF.

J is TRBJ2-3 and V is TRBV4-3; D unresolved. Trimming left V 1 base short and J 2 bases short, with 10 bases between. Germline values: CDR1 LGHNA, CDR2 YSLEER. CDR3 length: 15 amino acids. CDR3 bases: TGCGCCAGCAGCCAAGGAGGCTCGTTCACAGATACGCAGTATTTT. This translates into CASSQGGSFTDTQYF.

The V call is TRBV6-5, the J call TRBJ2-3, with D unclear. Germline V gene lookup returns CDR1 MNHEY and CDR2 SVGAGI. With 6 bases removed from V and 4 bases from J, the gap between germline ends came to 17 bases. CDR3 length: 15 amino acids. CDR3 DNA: TGTGCCAGCAGGGGTTCGAGGTACTTACCAGATACGCAGTATTTT. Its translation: CASRGSRYLPDTQYF.

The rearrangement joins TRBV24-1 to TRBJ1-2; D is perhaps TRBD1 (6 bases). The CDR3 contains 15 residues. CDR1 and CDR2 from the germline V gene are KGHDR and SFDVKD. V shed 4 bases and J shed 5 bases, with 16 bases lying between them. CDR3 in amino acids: CATSDRGQGIYGYTF. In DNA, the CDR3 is TGTGCCACCAGTGACAGGGGCCAGGGGATTTATGGCTACACCTTC.

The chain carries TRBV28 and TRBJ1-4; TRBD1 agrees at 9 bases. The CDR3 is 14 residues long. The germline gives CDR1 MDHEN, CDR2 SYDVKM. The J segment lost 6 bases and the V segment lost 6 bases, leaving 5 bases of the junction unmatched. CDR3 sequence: CASRSTGGYEKLFF. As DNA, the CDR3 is TGTGCCAGCAGGTCCACAGGGGGCTATGAAAAACTGTTTTTT.

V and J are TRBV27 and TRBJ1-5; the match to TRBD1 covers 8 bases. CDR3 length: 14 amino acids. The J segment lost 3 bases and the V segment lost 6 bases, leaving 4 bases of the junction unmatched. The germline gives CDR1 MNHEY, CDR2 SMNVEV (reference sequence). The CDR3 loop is CASSRTGYNQPQHF. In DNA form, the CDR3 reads TGTGCCAGCAGCAGGACAGGGTACAATCAGCCCCAGCATTTT.

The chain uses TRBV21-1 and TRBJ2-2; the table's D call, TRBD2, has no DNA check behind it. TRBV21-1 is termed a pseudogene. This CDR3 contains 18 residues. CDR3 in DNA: TGTGCCAGCAGCCCTACCGGGACTAGCGGGAGGAACACCGGGGAGCTGTTTTTT. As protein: CASSPTGTSGRNTGELFF.

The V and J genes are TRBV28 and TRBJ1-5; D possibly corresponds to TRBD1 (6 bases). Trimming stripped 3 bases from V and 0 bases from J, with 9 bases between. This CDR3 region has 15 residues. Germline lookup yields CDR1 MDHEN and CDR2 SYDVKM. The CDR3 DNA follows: TGTGCCAGCAGTTTGGGGACACTTAGCAATCAGCCCCAGCATTTT. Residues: CASSLGTLSNQPQHF.

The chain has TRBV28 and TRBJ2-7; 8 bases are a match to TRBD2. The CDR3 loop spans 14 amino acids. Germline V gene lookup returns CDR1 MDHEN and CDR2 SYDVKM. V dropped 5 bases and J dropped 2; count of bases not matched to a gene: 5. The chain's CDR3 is CASSQRGGAYEQYF. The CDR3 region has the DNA TGTGCCAGCAGTCAACGGGGGGGCGCCTACGAGCAGTACTTC.

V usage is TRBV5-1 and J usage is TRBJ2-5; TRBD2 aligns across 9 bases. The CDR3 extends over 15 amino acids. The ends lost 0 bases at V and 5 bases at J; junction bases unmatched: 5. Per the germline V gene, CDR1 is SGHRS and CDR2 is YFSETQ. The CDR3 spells CASSLAAGGRETQYF. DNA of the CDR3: TGCGCCAGCAGCTTGGCCGCGGGAGGGCGGGAGACCCAGTACTTC. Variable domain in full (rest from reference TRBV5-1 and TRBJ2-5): KAGVTQTPRYLIKTRGQQVTLSCSPISGHRSVSWYQQTPGQGLQFLFEYFSETQRNKGNFPGRFSGRQFSNSRSEMNVSTLELGDSALYLCASSLAAGGRETQYFGPGTRLLVL.

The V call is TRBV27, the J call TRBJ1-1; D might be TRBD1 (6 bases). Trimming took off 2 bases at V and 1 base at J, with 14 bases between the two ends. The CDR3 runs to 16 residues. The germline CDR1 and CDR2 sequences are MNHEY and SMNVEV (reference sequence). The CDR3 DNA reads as TGTGCCAGCAGTTTAATTAGGGGGACGGGGAACACTGAAGCTTTCTTT. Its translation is CASSLIRGTGNTEAFF.

In DNA form, the CDR3 reads TGTGCCTGGAGTGTGGGGAACAGGGCTGAAAAACTGTTTTTT. It codes for CAWSVGNRAEKLFF. The genes are TRBV30 and TRBJ1-4, with a weak D call TRBD1 (6 bases). This CDR3 comprises 14 residues. Germline CDR1 and CDR2: GTSNPN and SVGIG (reference sequence). Trimming cost V 0 bases and J 7 bases, with 12 bases left between them.

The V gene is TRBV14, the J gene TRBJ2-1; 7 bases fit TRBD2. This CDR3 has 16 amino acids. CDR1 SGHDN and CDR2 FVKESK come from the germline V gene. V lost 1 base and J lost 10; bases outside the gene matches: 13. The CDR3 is CASSQGRLALSLEQFF. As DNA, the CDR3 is TGTGCCAGCAGCCAAGGAAGACTAGCCCTATCACTGGAGCAGTTCTTC.

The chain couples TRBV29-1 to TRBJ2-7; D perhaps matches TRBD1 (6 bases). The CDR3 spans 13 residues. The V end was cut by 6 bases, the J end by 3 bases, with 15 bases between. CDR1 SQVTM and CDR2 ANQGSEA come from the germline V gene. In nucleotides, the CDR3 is TGCAGCGTCCGCCGGGACACCAACTACGAGCAGTACTTC. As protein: CSVRRDTNYEQYF.